This T cell receptor (beta chain) was captured in a study of blood T cell repertoires in COVID-19. Study at large: Samples representing acute and convalescent COVID-19 were sourced from the United States, Italy and Spain.

The germline V gene encodes CDR1 KGHSH and CDR2 LQKENI. The CDR3 spans 15 residues. Trimming cost V 2 bases and J 8 bases, with 13 bases left between them. The table lists this clone with a few counts. The method was immunoSEQ multiplex PCR; TCRdb's version includes in-frame clones alone and lacks a portion of them. The sample includes about 250,000 clones, 70% to 90% seen only once; the top ten take approximately 1.7%. Sequenced: PBMCs or T cells enriched from blood (not recorded which). This TCR came from a man between 40 and 49 years old who had recovered from COVID-19. The chain couples TRBV18 to TRBJ1-6, with D possibly matching TRBD1 (6 bases). The CDR3 is CASSPSGEGDSPLHF. The CDR3 bases are TGTGCCAGCTCACCATCCGGAGAGGGGGATTCACCCCTCCACTTT.